What follows are 5 T cell receptor beta chains derived from one specimen sequenced in a study of tumor-infiltrating lymphocytes in primary liver carcinoma. Researchers generated TCR beta cDNA from approximately 520 ng of total RNA, relying on a constant-region primer. Amplification in three nested multiplex PCR rounds with slightly modified ARM-PCR gave rise to TCR beta libraries. Both of the initial two PCR rounds ran for 10 cycles and employed TRBV1-TRBV30 forward primers alongside a C-beta reverse primer. TCRdb used MiXCR to reprocess the multiplex PCR reads, holding one entry per CDR3 protein. The data show some 100,000 distinct CDR3 sequences, 65% to 75% seen once. Unsorted bulk tissue (about 19-33 mg) underwent RNA and DNA co-extraction. Sequenced material: liver tumor tissue from sampling region 2. The subset denotes: tumor region T2, inferior pole. Receptors originate from a woman aged 60-75 years with primary liver carcinoma and hepatitis B virus infection.

This rearrangement joins TRBV20-1 to TRBJ2-3; 10 bases are shared with TRBD2. V shed 0 bases and J 4 bases; nucleotides not matched to a gene: 10. This CDR3 is 17 amino acids long. Germline CDR1 reads DFQATT; CDR2 reads SNEGSKA (reference sequence). The CDR3 is CSARDYLAGVSADTQYF. In nucleotides, the CDR3 is TGCAGTGCTAGAGATTACCTAGCGGGAGTCTCGGCAGATACGCAGTATTTT.

The CDR3 is CASSVGTDTQYF. The CDR3 DNA follows: TGTGCCAGCAGCGTTGGTACAGATACGCAGTATTTT. The chain combines TRBV6-1 with TRBJ2-3; D ambiguous. CDR1 and CDR2 from the germline V gene are MNHNS and SASEGT. Trimming took off 6 bases at V and 3 bases at J, with 7 bases between the two ends. The CDR3 has 12 residues.

The rearrangement uses TRBV20-1 and TRBJ1-5, with D perhaps TRBD1 (5 bases). The CDR3 length is 13 residues. V lost 5 bases to trimming and J lost 11 bases, with 19 bases between them. Per germline, CDR1 DFQATT and CDR2 SNEGSKA (reference sequence). The CDR3 loop is CSALTGLGQSQHF. The CDR3 DNA sequence: TGCAGTGCTCTCACAGGCCTCGGGCAGTCCCAGCATTTT.

This clonotype was detected ten times or more. The CDR3: CASSLGLGGSSYNEQFF. CDR3 bases: TGTGCCAGCAGCTTAGGCCTCGGGGGGAGCTCCTACAATGAGCAGTTCTTC. The chain joins TRBV11-2 to TRBJ2-1; 7 bases align to TRBD2. The length of the CDR3 is 17 residues. Germline-derived CDR1 and CDR2 are SGHAT and FQNNGV. V was clipped by 1 base and J by 0 bases; unmatched bases: 6. Full variable domain (missing parts from reference TRBV11-2 and TRBJ2-1): EAGVAQSPRYKIIEKRQSVAFWCNPISGHATLYWYQQILGQGPKLLIQFQNNGVVDDSQLPKDRFSAERLKGVDSTLKIQPAKLEDSAVYLCASSLGLGGSSYNEQFFGPGTRLTVL.

This sequence joins TRBV10-3 and TRBJ2-1; tentatively, D is TRBD1 (5 bases). Looked up from germline, CDR1 is ENHRY and CDR2 is SYGVKD. Between the trimmed V and J ends, which lost 11 bases and 7 bases, there was a span of 18 bases. The CDR3 is 13 amino acids. Here the CDR3 reads CAVSWNGQNEQFF. The CDR3 nucleotides read TGTGCCGTAAGTTGGAACGGACAAAATGAGCAGTTCTTC.